This T cell receptor beta chain is from a study of blood T cell repertoires in COVID-19. Study as a whole: Sample material is recorded as cDNA or gDNA derived from T cells, B-cell-depleted T cells, or PBMCs.

Sequenced by immunoSEQ multiplex PCR; TCRdb stores in-frame clones only, minus some. The table records roughly 70,000 clones, 75% to 85% of them present only once. CDR3 length equals 17 residues. The germline V gene has CDR1 LNHDA and CDR2 SQIVND (reference sequence). The J segment lost 0 bases and the V segment lost 5 bases, leaving 12 bases of the junction unmatched. The source is a human donor in a cohort sampled during active COVID-19. Sequencing was performed on peripheral blood. This sequence joins TRBV19 and TRBJ2-7, with TRBD2 matching over 8 bases. In nucleotides, the CDR3 is TGTGCCAGTAGTCCCGGGGTAGCGGGACCAAGCTCCTACGAGCAGTACTTC. Its translation is CASSPGVAGPSSYEQYF.